These 6 T cell receptor beta chains were all obtained from the same sample, sequenced in a study of shared clonotypes between healthy human individuals. CD45RO negativity and positive selection for CCR7 defined naive CD8 cells, a population that excluded terminally differentiated effector memory CD45RA+ cells. Clones were read by immunoSEQ multiplex PCR, and TCRdb kept only the in-frame ones, dropping some. The top ten hold more than 0.95% of the sample, which has millions of clones, about 94% seen once. The sample consisted of naive CD8+ T cells sorted from blood. These receptors all come from a man in his late teens or twenties in good health.

The chain combines TRBV4-1 with TRBJ2-1, with D possibly matching TRBD2 (5 bases). Trimming cost V 0 bases and J 2 bases, with 8 bases left between them. Germline loops: CDR1 MGHRA, CDR2 YSYEKL. This CDR3 is built from 15 residues. CDR3: CASSQELVPYNEQFF. The CDR3 DNA sequence: TGCGCCAGCAGCCAAGAACTAGTACCCTACAATGAGCAGTTCTTC.

This sequence joins TRBV4-1 and TRBJ2-7; D is perhaps TRBD1 (6 bases). Trimming removed 5 bases at V and 3 bases at J, with 14 bases between. The CDR3 is made up of 14 amino acids. The germline CDR1 and CDR2 sequences are MGHRA and YSYEKL. In DNA form, the CDR3 reads TGCGCCAGCAGCTATCCAGGGGAAGTCTACGAGCAGTACTTC. Protein: CASSYPGEVYEQYF.

The gene calls are TRBV4-1 and TRBJ1-6, with D tentatively TRBD1 (5 bases). V dropped 4 bases and J dropped 8 bases, with 15 bases sitting between them. This CDR3 has 15 residues. Germline V lookup: CDR1 MGHRA, CDR2 YSYEKL. The chain's CDR3 is CASSLGWMGDSPLHF. The CDR3 nucleotides read TGCGCCAGCAGCCTCGGCTGGATGGGGGATTCACCCCTCCACTTT.

This clone was recorded once. The chain carries TRBV6-4 and TRBJ1-3, with 9 nucleotides matching TRBD1. The V gene end was trimmed by 0 bases and the J gene end by 2 bases; junction bases not matched to a gene: 11. The germline V gene has CDR1 MRHNA and CDR2 SNTAGT. CDR3 length: 19 residues. DNA of the CDR3: TGTGCCAGCAGTGACTCGAAGTCGGGACAGGGCTCCCCTGGAAACACCATATATTTT. Its translation: CASSDSKSGQGSPGNTIYF.

The rearrangement joins TRBV5-1 to TRBJ2-1; 15 positions agree with TRBD2. The trim removed 5 bases at V and 10 bases at J, leaving 4 bases unmatched. The CDR3 runs to 14 residues. In germline, CDR1 is SGHRS, CDR2 YFSETQ. The CDR3 region has the DNA TGCGCCAGCAGTAGGACTAGCGGGAGGGACGAGCAGTTCTTC. Translated: CASSRTSGRDEQFF.

With respect to this clone: The identical CDR3 is also encoded by other nucleotide sequences in the sample. The chain couples TRBV27 to TRBJ2-7, with TRBD2 identical over 7 bases. The J segment lost 5 bases and the V segment lost 3 bases, leaving 4 bases of the junction unmatched. Germline lookup yields CDR1 MNHEY and CDR2 SMNVEV (reference sequence). The CDR3 is 13 residues long. CDR3 nucleotides: TGTGCCAGCAGTTTGGGGGGGTCGAACGAGCAGTACTTC. Translated, it gives CASSLGGSNEQYF.